Listed below are T cell receptor beta chains from one sample, sequenced in a study of T cells in Graves' hyperthyroidism and ophthalmopathy. Each CDR3 protein gets one entry after TCRdb re-called the multiplex PCR reads with MiXCR. Of about 570,000 distinct CDR3 sequences detected, about half appear once; the ten largest clones hold around a fifth. The sample comprised peripheral blood or thyroid tissue (not recorded which). Source of these receptors: an adult woman with Graves' disease, either hyperthyroidism or ophthalmopathy (not recorded which). The CDR3 runs from the conserved cysteine through the conserved F or W. D genes are given only for firm matches. Size values are once, few and many counts, or a class for expanded clones, and some rows have none.

j_call: TRBJ1-5
v_call: TRBV7-9
d_call: .
clone_size: many
cdr3_aa: CASSLLGGGNQPQHF
cdr3_nt: TGTGCCAGCAGCTTGTTGGGCGGCGGTAATCAGCCCCAGCATTTT

j_call: TRBJ1-2
v_call: TRBV6-1
d_call: .
clone_size: few
cdr3_aa: CAISEAKNKGVGGYTF
cdr3_nt: TGTGCCATCAGTGAAGCTAAAAACAAGGGGGTCGGCGGCTACACCTTC

j_call: TRBJ1-2
v_call: TRBV5-1
d_call: .
clone_size: many
cdr3_aa: CASKWGNYGYTF
cdr3_nt: TGCGCCAGCAAGTGGGGCAACTATGGCTACACCTTC

j_call: TRBJ2-7
v_call: TRBV7-9
d_call: TRBD1
clone_size: many
cdr3_aa: CASSSRDRGYEQYF
cdr3_nt: TGTGCCAGCAGCTCCCGGGACAGGGGGTACGAGCAGTACTTC

j_call: TRBJ1-5
v_call: TRBV20-1
d_call: .
clone_size: .
cdr3_aa: CSAVRVRQPQHF
cdr3_nt: TGCAGTGCCGTCAGGGTACGTCAGCCCCAGCATTTT

j_call: TRBJ2-7
v_call: TRBV20-1
d_call: .
clone_size: many
cdr3_aa: CSGERGSGSYEQYF
cdr3_nt: TGCAGTGGCGAGAGGGGGAGCGGATCCTACGAGCAGTACTTC

j_call: TRBJ2-2
v_call: TRBV2
d_call: TRBD1
clone_size: .
cdr3_aa: CASTGTESTGELFF
cdr3_nt: TGTGCCAGCACCGGGACAGAGAGCACCGGGGAGCTGTTTTTT

j_call: TRBJ1-1
v_call: TRBV30
d_call: .
clone_size: .
cdr3_aa: CAFGPRNTEAFF
cdr3_nt: TGTGCCTTTGGACCGCGGAACACTGAAGCTTTCTTT

j_call: TRBJ1-4
v_call: TRBV2
d_call: .
clone_size: .
cdr3_aa: CASRPTGSQDRREKLFF
cdr3_nt: TGTGCCAGCAGGCCTACAGGGTCCCAGGACAGACGTGAAAAACTGTTTTTT

j_call: TRBJ1-6
v_call: TRBV6-2/TRBV6-3
d_call: .
clone_size: many
cdr3_aa: CASSYDPDLDSPLHF
cdr3_nt: TGTGCCAGCAGTTACGATCCGGATCTCGATTCACCCCTCCACTTT

j_call: TRBJ1-6
v_call: TRBV11-2
d_call: .
clone_size: .
cdr3_aa: CASSRRTALHF
cdr3_nt: TGTGCCAGCAGTCGAAGGACAGCCCTCCACTTT

j_call: TRBJ1-1
v_call: TRBV3-1
d_call: .
clone_size: many
cdr3_aa: CASSRTRLGSEAFF
cdr3_nt: TGTGCCAGCAGCCGAACGAGGCTTGGGTCTGAAGCTTTCTTT

j_call: TRBJ2-6
v_call: TRBV7-2
d_call: .
clone_size: .
cdr3_aa: CASSLMGAKFLTF
cdr3_nt: TGTGCCAGCAGCTTGATGGGAGCGAAGTTCCTGACTTTC

j_call: TRBJ1-1
v_call: TRBV7-9
d_call: .
clone_size: many
cdr3_aa: CASSLEVGITEAFF
cdr3_nt: TGTGCCAGCAGCTTAGAGGTAGGGATCACTGAAGCTTTCTTT

j_call: TRBJ2-2
v_call: TRBV29-1
d_call: .
clone_size: .
cdr3_aa: CSAPNPGALFF
cdr3_nt: TGCAGCGCTCCGAACCCCGGGGCGCTGTTTTTT

j_call: TRBJ2-5
v_call: TRBV15
d_call: .
clone_size: many
cdr3_aa: CATSIYPWGAETQYF
cdr3_nt: TGTGCCACCAGCATATACCCTTGGGGCGCTGAGACCCAGTACTTC

j_call: TRBJ2-5
v_call: TRBV12-3/TRBV12-4
d_call: .
clone_size: many
cdr3_aa: CASSRRTAGETQYF
cdr3_nt: TGTGCCAGCAGTCGCCGGACCGCAGGAGAGACCCAGTACTTC

j_call: TRBJ1-1
v_call: TRBV29-1
d_call: .
clone_size: many
cdr3_aa: CSGGQLGDTEAFF
cdr3_nt: TGCAGCGGCGGACAGTTGGGTGACACTGAAGCTTTCTTT

j_call: TRBJ2-7
v_call: TRBV5-1
d_call: .
clone_size: .
cdr3_aa: CASSLVGDPNTGELYF
cdr3_nt: TGCGCCAGCAGCTTGGTTGGGGATCCGAACACCGGGGAGCTGTACTTC

j_call: TRBJ2-5
v_call: TRBV30
d_call: .
clone_size: .
cdr3_aa: CAWSQFRVTETQYF
cdr3_nt: TGTGCCTGGAGCCAATTCAGGGTAACAGAGACCCAGTACTTC

j_call: TRBJ2-5
v_call: TRBV20-1
d_call: .
clone_size: .
cdr3_aa: CSAPTVGETQYF
cdr3_nt: TGCAGTGCCCCGACCGTGGGAGAGACCCAGTACTTC

j_call: TRBJ1-2
v_call: TRBV10-3
d_call: TRBD1
clone_size: .
cdr3_aa: CAISESGTGAGYTF
cdr3_nt: TGTGCCATCAGTGAGTCGGGGACAGGGGCGGGCTACACCTTC

j_call: TRBJ2-7
v_call: TRBV7-9
d_call: TRBD1
clone_size: few
cdr3_aa: CASKRWTGGDEQYF
cdr3_nt: TGTGCCAGCAAAAGGTGGACAGGGGGGGACGAGCAGTACTTC

j_call: TRBJ1-3
v_call: TRBV20-1
d_call: .
clone_size: many
cdr3_aa: CSARDIDRPYSGNTIYF
cdr3_nt: TGCAGTGCTAGAGATATCGACAGGCCATACTCTGGAAACACCATATATTTT

j_call: TRBJ1-2
v_call: TRBV9
d_call: TRBD1
clone_size: many
cdr3_aa: CASSASGGEIHGYTF
cdr3_nt: TGTGCCAGCAGCGCCTCAGGGGGCGAGATCCATGGCTACACCTTC

j_call: TRBJ1-3
v_call: TRBV4-1
d_call: .
clone_size: many
cdr3_aa: CASSQWAASGNTIYF
cdr3_nt: TGCGCCAGCAGCCAGTGGGCGGCCTCCGGAAACACCATATATTTT

j_call: TRBJ2-7
v_call: TRBV2
d_call: .
clone_size: many
cdr3_aa: CASSVQGGAYEQYF
cdr3_nt: TGTGCCAGCAGTGTTCAGGGGGGTGCATACGAGCAGTACTTC

j_call: TRBJ2-5
v_call: TRBV7-9
d_call: .
clone_size: .
cdr3_aa: CASSPAQGEYQETQYF
cdr3_nt: TGTGCCAGCAGCCCGGCGCAAGGTGAGTACCAAGAGACCCAGTACTTC

j_call: TRBJ2-7
v_call: TRBV24-1
d_call: TRBD1
clone_size: many
cdr3_aa: CATAGTGLLEQYF
cdr3_nt: TGTGCCACCGCCGGGACAGGGCTCCTCGAGCAGTACTTC

j_call: TRBJ2-2
v_call: TRBV7-8
d_call: .
clone_size: many
cdr3_aa: CASSLFRLAIRNTGELFF
cdr3_nt: TGTGCCAGCAGCTTATTTAGGCTAGCGATTAGGAACACCGGGGAGCTGTTTTTT

j_call: TRBJ2-5
v_call: TRBV2
d_call: .
clone_size: .
cdr3_aa: CASSFEGGTQETQYF
cdr3_nt: TGTGCCAGCAGCTTCGAGGGAGGCACACAAGAGACCCAGTACTTC

j_call: TRBJ1-5
v_call: TRBV20-1
d_call: .
clone_size: many
cdr3_aa: CSARDLGGQPQHF
cdr3_nt: TGCAGTGCTAGAGATCTCGGGGGACAGCCCCAGCATTTT

j_call: TRBJ1-2
v_call: TRBV20-1
d_call: TRBD1
clone_size: .
cdr3_aa: CSARDHGTANYGYTF
cdr3_nt: TGCAGTGCTAGAGATCATGGGACAGCGAACTATGGCTACACCTTC

j_call: TRBJ1-1
v_call: TRBV5-1
d_call: TRBD1
clone_size: many
cdr3_aa: CASSYRGGGFTEAFF
cdr3_nt: TGCGCCAGCAGCTACCGGGGAGGGGGCTTCACTGAAGCTTTCTTT

j_call: TRBJ2-5
v_call: TRBV19
d_call: .
clone_size: .
cdr3_aa: CASSIAEDAQYF
cdr3_nt: TGTGCCAGTAGTATAGCGGAGGATGCCCAGTACTTC

j_call: TRBJ2-6
v_call: TRBV7-2
d_call: .
clone_size: once
cdr3_aa: CASNLGGGADVLTF
cdr3_nt: TGTGCCAGCAACTTAGGGGGTGGGGCCGACGTCCTGACTTTC

j_call: TRBJ1-1
v_call: TRBV4-1
d_call: .
clone_size: many
cdr3_aa: CASSQVRGWGNTEAFF
cdr3_nt: TGCGCCAGCAGCCAAGTAAGGGGATGGGGTAACACTGAAGCTTTCTTT

j_call: TRBJ2-6
v_call: TRBV20-1
d_call: TRBD1
clone_size: .
cdr3_aa: CSASRGQETEAF
cdr3_nt: TGCAGTGCTAGCAGGGGGCAAGAAACTGAAGCTTTC

j_call: TRBJ1-1
v_call: TRBV27
d_call: .
clone_size: .
cdr3_aa: CASSFSGPRTDTEAFF
cdr3_nt: TGTGCCAGCAGTTTTTCGGGCCCCCGAACGGACACTGAAGCTTTCTTT

j_call: TRBJ1-3
v_call: TRBV7-9
d_call: .
clone_size: many
cdr3_aa: CASSLGPDTIYF
cdr3_nt: TGTGCCAGCAGCTTAGGCCCGGACACCATATATTTT

j_call: TRBJ2-2
v_call: TRBV7-8
d_call: .
clone_size: .
cdr3_aa: CASTSDGVDTGELFF
cdr3_nt: TGTGCCAGCACTTCCGACGGGGTGGACACCGGGGAGCTGTTTTTT

j_call: TRBJ1-1
v_call: TRBV28
d_call: .
clone_size: .
cdr3_aa: CASSSGGWDTEAFF
cdr3_nt: TGTGCCAGCAGTAGCGGGGGATGGGACACTGAAGCTTTCTTT

j_call: TRBJ1-1
v_call: TRBV27
d_call: .
clone_size: .
cdr3_aa: CASSLSGGTQASF
cdr3_nt: TGTGCCAGCAGTTTATCGGGGGGAACCCAAGCTTCCTTT

j_call: TRBJ1-1
v_call: TRBV7-6
d_call: TRBD1
clone_size: .
cdr3_aa: CASSPIDRGLSLWTEAFF
cdr3_nt: TGTGCCAGCAGCCCGATCGACAGGGGACTGAGTCTTTGGACTGAAGCTTTCTTT

j_call: TRBJ2-7
v_call: TRBV20-1
d_call: .
clone_size: many
cdr3_aa: CSAMPSVSYEQYF
cdr3_nt: TGCAGTGCTATGCCTAGCGTCTCCTACGAGCAGTACTTC

j_call: TRBJ2-5
v_call: TRBV10-3
d_call: TRBD1
clone_size: many
cdr3_aa: CATRQGSGETQYF
cdr3_nt: TGTGCCACTCGACAGGGCTCGGGGGAGACCCAGTACTTC

j_call: TRBJ2-3
v_call: TRBV18
d_call: .
clone_size: few
cdr3_aa: CASSRVGLSSTDTQYF
cdr3_nt: TGTGCCAGCTCACGGGTGGGACTCTCTAGCACAGATACGCAGTATTTT

j_call: TRBJ1-2
v_call: TRBV7-9
d_call: .
clone_size: .
cdr3_aa: CASSLGHGSYGYTF
cdr3_nt: TGTGCCAGCAGCTTAGGTCATGGTAGTTATGGCTACACCTTC

j_call: TRBJ2-7
v_call: TRBV19
d_call: TRBD1
clone_size: few
cdr3_aa: CASSNRGSYEQYF
cdr3_nt: TGTGCCAGTAGCAACAGGGGCTCCTACGAGCAGTACTTC

j_call: TRBJ2-7
v_call: TRBV4-1
d_call: .
clone_size: .
cdr3_aa: CASSQEWERELYF
cdr3_nt: TGCGCCAGCAGCCAAGAATGGGAAAGGGAGCTGTACTTC

j_call: TRBJ1-4
v_call: TRBV10-3
d_call: .
clone_size: .
cdr3_aa: CAAAASEGEKLFF
cdr3_nt: TGTGCCGCCGCGGCGTCTGAAGGTGAAAAACTGTTTTTT

j_call: TRBJ2-7
v_call: TRBV20-1
d_call: .
clone_size: many
cdr3_aa: CSARDHPGRYEQYF
cdr3_nt: TGCAGTGCTAGAGATCACCCGGGCCGCTACGAGCAGTACTTC

j_call: TRBJ2-2
v_call: TRBV28
d_call: TRBD2
clone_size: few
cdr3_aa: CASRPGLAPPGELFF
cdr3_nt: TGTGCCAGCAGACCGGGACTAGCGCCGCCCGGGGAGCTGTTTTTT